This is a list of T cell receptor beta chains from one sample in a study of cytomegalovirus exposure and HLA in healthy donors. Method: immunoSEQ multiplex PCR; TCRdb's copy keeps in-frame clones and lacks some. The sample yields some 120,000 clones, 65% seen once. The sequenced material came from PBMCs. These receptors were taken from a woman in her 40s in good health and CMV-seropositive. The CDR3 runs from the conserved cysteine through the conserved F or W.

TRBV6-1,CASSELAGGEETQYF
TRBV10-3,CAISDSAGNEKLFF
TRBV6-1,CASSAEGTGNSNQPQHF
TRBV7-2,CASSLVGEPSYEQYF
TRBV6-1,CASSLRADGNSPLHF
TRBV5-6,CASTPGGDSYEQYF
TRBV23-1,CASSQRGESPWELFF
TRBV7-9,CASSLPPGESRRDTQYF
TRBV10-3,CATGAVNTGELFF
TRBV19,CASSPWGGLTGELFF
TRBV6-5,CASSSPQSGRGKQYF
TRBV18,CASSPGRSVDEQYF
TRBV2,CASRVQGPPESDQFF
TRBV2,CASSEEGLASNNEQFF
TRBV11-2,CASSAGLEGGYTF
TRBV9,CASSVTTRLGNTIYF
TRBV7-2,CASSLAGASSTDTQYF
TRBV19,CASSGGTGLSNQPQHF
TRBV5-6,CASSPPVMSYQETQYF
TRBV4-1,CASSYPGHRDEQYF
TRBV7-2,CASSPSGRASYNEQFF
TRBV7-2,CASSLGREVNTF
TRBV2,CASSEESDQPQHF
TRBV4-2,CASSHPTSVADTQYF
TRBV7-2,CASTLGGPSGSLYEQYF
TRBV7-6,CASSLLAGTDTQYF
TRBV30,CAWSVLGNEQFF
TRBV6-6,CASSYRVPGGTDTQYF
TRBV19,CASRATFGSGANVLTF
TRBV18,CASSPSRGRTGYTF
TRBV19,CASSARWGTDTQYF
TRBV30,CAWSVGTFRDTQYF
TRBV11-2,CASSLGDRLAGGSTDTQYF
TRBV7-9,CASSLIAGGSTEAFF
TRBV4-2,CASSQYNEGATNEKLFF
TRBV27,CASSSNQDTDTQYF
TRBV6-5,CASSYRNEGYTF
TRBV4-1,CASSQPDRLNTEAFF
TRBV6-1,CASSEGLAGGREQYF
TRBV7-2,CASSVNRDNYEQYF
TRBV30,CAWIGQAHSYNSPLHF
TRBV4-1,CASSQRSGSHNEQFF
TRBV27,CASSEIGSTAYEQYF
TRBV7-9,CSSTQSNTEAFF
TRBV6-4,CASSGSGSSTDTQYF
TRBV14,CASSQDPFGAIGQGEADTQYF
TRBV6-5,CASGLNTEAFF
TRBV18,CASLPNRGRAFF
TRBV23-1,CARSQVFGTPGQVVGGYTF
TRBV6-1,CASTRFRAANNEQFF
TRBV5-6,CASSYPGLPIYEQFF
TRBV28,CASSLVRDSSMREQYF